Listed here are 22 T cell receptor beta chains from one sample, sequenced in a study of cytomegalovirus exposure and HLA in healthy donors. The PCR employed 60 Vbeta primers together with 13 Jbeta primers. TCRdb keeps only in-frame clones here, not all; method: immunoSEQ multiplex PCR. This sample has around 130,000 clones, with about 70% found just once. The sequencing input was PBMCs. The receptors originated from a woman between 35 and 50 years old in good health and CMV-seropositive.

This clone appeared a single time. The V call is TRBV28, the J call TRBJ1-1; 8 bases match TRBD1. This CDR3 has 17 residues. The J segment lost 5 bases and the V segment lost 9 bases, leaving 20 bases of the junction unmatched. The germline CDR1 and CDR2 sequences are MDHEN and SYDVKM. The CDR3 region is CASIVWGTGPRGTEAFF. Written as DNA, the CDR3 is TGTGCCAGTATAGTTTGGGGGACAGGACCCAGAGGGACTGAAGCTTTCTTT.

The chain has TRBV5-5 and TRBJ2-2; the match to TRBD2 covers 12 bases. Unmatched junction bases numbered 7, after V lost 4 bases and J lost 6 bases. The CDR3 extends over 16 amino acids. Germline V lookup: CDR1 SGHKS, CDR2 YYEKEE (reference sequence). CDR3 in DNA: TGTGCCAGCAGCACCCGACTAGCGGGAGTGGCCGGGGAGCTGTTTTTT. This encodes CASSTRLAGVAGELFF.

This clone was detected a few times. The CDR3 region has the DNA TGTGCCAGCAGCTTAGGTCCCAGCGGGAGTTTTGGTAATGAGCAGTTCTTC. This encodes CASSLGPSGSFGNEQFF. The chain links TRBV7-2 to TRBJ2-1; 8 bases are shared with TRBD2. The CDR3 is 17 residues long. Germline V gene data show CDR1 as SGHTA and CDR2 as FQGNSA. The junction had 12 bases not matched to a gene; V was cut back by 1 base and J by 7 bases. The full variable domain, with the rest looked up from reference TRBV7-2 and TRBJ2-1, is GAGVSQSPSNKVTEKGKDVELRCDPISGHTALYWYRQSLGQGLEFLIYFQGNSAPDKSGLPSDRFSAERTGGSVSTLTIQRTQQEDSAVYLCASSLGPSGSFGNEQFFGPGTRLTVL.

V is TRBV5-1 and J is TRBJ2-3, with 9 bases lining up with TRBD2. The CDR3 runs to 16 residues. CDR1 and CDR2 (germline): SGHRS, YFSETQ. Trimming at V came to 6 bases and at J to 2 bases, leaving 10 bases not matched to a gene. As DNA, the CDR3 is TGCGCCAGCACCCCGAGGCTAGCGGGGATCACAGATACGCAGTATTTT. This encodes CASTPRLAGITDTQYF.

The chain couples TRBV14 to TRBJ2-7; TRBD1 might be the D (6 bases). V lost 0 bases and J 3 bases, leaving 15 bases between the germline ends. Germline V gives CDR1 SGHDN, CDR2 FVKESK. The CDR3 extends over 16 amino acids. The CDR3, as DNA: TGTGCCAGCAGCCAAGATTCGTGGGGGCCCCTCTACGAGCAGTACTTC. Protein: CASSQDSWGPLYEQYF.

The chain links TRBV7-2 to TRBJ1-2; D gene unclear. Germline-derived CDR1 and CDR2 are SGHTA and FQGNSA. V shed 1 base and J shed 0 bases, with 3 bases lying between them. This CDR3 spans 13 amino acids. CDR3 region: CASSLVANYGYTF. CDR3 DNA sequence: TGTGCCAGCAGCTTAGTAGCTAACTATGGCTACACCTTC.

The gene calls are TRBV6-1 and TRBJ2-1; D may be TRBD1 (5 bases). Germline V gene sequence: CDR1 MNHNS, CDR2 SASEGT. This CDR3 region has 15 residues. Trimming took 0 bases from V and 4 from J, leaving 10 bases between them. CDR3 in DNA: TGTGCCAGCAGTGAAGCGCACAGGAATTACAATGAGCAGTTCTTC. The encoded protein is CASSEAHRNYNEQFF.

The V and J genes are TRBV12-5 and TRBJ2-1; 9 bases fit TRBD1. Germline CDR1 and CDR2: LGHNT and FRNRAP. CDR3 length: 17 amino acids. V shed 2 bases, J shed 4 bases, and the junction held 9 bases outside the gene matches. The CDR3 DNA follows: TGTGCTAGTGGTTTGTTAACGGGACAGGGAATGTACAATGAGCAGTTCTTC. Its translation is CASGLLTGQGMYNEQFF.

The CDR3 DNA is TGTGCCAGCTCTCGAACTAGGGACAGGGAACACGAGCAGTACTTC. It yields the protein CASSRTRDREHEQYF. The genes are TRBV18 and TRBJ2-7; TRBD1 matches at 9 bases. V gave up 6 bases and J gave up 5 bases; unmatched junction bases: 11. CDR1 and CDR2 from the germline V gene are KGHSH and LQKENI. The CDR3 extends over 15 amino acids.

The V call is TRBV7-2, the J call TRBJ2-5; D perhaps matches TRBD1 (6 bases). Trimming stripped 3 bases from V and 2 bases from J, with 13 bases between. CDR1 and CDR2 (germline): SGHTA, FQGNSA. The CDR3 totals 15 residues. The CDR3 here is CASSFTGKKQETQYF. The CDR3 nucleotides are TGTGCCAGCAGCTTTACAGGGAAAAAACAAGAGACCCAGTACTTC.

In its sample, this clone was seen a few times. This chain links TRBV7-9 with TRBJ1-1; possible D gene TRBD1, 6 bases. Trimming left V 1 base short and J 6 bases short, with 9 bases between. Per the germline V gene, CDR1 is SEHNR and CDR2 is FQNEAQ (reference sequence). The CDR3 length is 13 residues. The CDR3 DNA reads TGTGCCAGCAGCTTAGGGGGGCCTGCTGAAGCTTTCTTT. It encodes CASSLGGPAEAFF.

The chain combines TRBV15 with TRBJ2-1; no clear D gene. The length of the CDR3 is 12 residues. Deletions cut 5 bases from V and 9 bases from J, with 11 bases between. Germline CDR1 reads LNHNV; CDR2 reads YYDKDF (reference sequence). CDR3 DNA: TGTGCCACCAGCCCCCCCCGAGGTGAGCAGTTCTTC. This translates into CATSPPRGEQFF.

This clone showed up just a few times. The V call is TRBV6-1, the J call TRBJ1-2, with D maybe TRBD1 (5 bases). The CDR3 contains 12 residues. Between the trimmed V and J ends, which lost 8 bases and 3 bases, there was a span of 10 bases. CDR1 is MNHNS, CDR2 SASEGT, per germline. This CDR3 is CASWGVDYGYTF. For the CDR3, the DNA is TGTGCCAGCTGGGGCGTTGACTATGGCTACACCTTC.

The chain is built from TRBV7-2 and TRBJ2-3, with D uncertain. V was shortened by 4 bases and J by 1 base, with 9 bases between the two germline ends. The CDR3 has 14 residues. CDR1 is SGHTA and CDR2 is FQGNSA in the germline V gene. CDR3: CASSSSRGTDTQYF. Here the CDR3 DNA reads TGTGCCAGCAGCTCCTCACGAGGCACAGATACGCAGTATTTT.

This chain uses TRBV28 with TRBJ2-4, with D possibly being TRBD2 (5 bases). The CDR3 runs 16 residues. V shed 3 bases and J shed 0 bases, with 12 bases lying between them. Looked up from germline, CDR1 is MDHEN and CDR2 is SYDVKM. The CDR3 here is CASSFRGALAKNIQYF. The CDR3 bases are TGTGCCAGCAGTTTCCGGGGAGCCCTAGCCAAAAACATTCAGTACTTC.

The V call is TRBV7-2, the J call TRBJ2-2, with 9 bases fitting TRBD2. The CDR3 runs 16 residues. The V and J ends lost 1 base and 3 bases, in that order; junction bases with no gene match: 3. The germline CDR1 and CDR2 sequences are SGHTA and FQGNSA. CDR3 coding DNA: TGTGCCAGCAGCTTAGGTCTAGCGGGGCACACCGGGGAGCTGTTTTTT. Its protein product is CASSLGLAGHTGELFF.

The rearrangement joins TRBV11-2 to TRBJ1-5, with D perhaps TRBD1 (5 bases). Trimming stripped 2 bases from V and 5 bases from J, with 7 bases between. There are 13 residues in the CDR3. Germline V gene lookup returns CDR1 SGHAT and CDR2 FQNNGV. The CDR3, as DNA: TGTGCCAGCAGCTTACAGGGTGATCAGCCCCAGCATTTT. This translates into CASSLQGDQPQHF.

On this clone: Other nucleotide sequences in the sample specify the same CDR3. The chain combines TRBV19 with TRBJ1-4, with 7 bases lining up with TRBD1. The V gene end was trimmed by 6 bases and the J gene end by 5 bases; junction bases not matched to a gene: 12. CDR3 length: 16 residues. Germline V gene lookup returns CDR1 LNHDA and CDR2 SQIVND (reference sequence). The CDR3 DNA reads TGTGCCAGTAGCACCATGCGACAGGGTCGCAATGAAAAACTGTTTTTT. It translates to CASSTMRQGRNEKLFF.

The CDR3 DNA follows: TGTGCCAGCAAAAGCCCCCAGACAGGGTCCTACGAGCAGTACTTC. Translating gives CASKSPQTGSYEQYF. The chain is built from TRBV6-1 and TRBJ2-7, with TRBD1 identical over 7 bases. Germline V lookup: CDR1 MNHNS, CDR2 SASEGT. V shed 7 bases and J 1 base; nucleotides not matched to a gene: 10. CDR3 length: 15 residues.

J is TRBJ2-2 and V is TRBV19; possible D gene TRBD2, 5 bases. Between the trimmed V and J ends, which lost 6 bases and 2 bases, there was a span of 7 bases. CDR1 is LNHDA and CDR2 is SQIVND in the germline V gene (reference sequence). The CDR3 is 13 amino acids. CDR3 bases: TGTGCCAGTAGAAGCGGCAACACCGGGGAGCTGTTTTTT. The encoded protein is CASRSGNTGELFF.

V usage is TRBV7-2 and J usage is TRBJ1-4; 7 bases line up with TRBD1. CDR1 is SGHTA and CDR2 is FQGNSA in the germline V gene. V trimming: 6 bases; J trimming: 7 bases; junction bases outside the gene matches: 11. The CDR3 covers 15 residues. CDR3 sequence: CASSLQGEPFEKLFF. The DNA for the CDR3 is TGTGCCAGCAGTCTTCAGGGGGAACCCTTTGAAAAACTGTTTTTT.

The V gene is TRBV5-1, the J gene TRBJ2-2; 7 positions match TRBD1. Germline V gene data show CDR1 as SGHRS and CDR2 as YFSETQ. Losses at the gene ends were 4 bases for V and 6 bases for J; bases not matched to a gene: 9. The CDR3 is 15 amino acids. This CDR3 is CASSRSGQEAGELFF. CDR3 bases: TGCGCCAGCAGCCGCTCAGGACAGGAGGCCGGGGAGCTGTTTTTT.